This TCR beta chain stems from a study of OX40 agonist ivuxolimab in advanced cancers. Study in general: In this trial design, patients received ivuxolimab intravenously at 0.01 to 10 mg/kg every 2 weeks. Treatment received earlier with anti-PD-1, anti-PD-L1 or anti-CTLA-4 agents was allowed, and approximately 44% had some.

Researchers took blood at baseline, on cycle 4 day 1, and on cycle 7 day 1. Data came from immunoSEQ multiplex PCR; TCRdb stores just in-frame clones and leaves some out. Among 60,000 or so clones, 65% to 90% were seen once, and the ten largest hold about 2.4%. For this clone: Antigen specificity is unknown.

Study findings and constraints: More expanded clones were found, on average, in CD8+ than in CD4+ T cells.

The germline V gene has CDR1 MNHEY and CDR2 SMNVEV (reference sequence). V was pared by 5 bases and J by 3 bases, with 16 bases between. The CDR3 runs to 15 residues. The TCR sequence derives from an adult with an advanced solid tumor such as melanoma, head and neck, liver or kidney cancer. This specimen was CD4+ or CD8+ T cells sorted from blood, taken in a trial of the OX40 agonist ivuxolimab. V usage is TRBV27 and J usage is TRBJ1-1; D remains ambiguous. The CDR3 DNA reads TGTGCCAGCAGTCCCATCCCCCTGGCGTACACTGAAGCTTTCTTT. Amino acids: CASSPIPLAYTEAFF.